These 20 T cell receptor beta chains originate from one sample sequenced in a study of blood T cell repertoires in COVID-19. Generated by immunoSEQ multiplex PCR, the TCRdb table keeps only in-frame clones and is missing some. The data show hundreds of thousands of clones, 65% to 90% seen once. Material for sequencing was peripheral blood. The receptors originated from a human donor in a cohort sampled during active COVID-19.

In this sample, this clone turned up once. The chain joins TRBV5-6 to TRBJ2-1; 7 bases are shared with TRBD2. The length of the CDR3 is 11 residues. After removal of 6 bases from V and 7 bases from J, the junction contained 1 base not matched to a gene. Germline lookup yields CDR1 SGHDT and CDR2 YYEEEE. CDR3 bases: TGTGCCAGCACCGGGGGGAATGAGCAGTTCTTC. Translating gives CASTGGNEQFF.

This chain joins TRBV20-1 and TRBJ1-1, with D hard to call. The germline V and J ends were trimmed by 3 bases and 4 bases, with 15 bases remaining between them. The CDR3 is 14 residues long. The germline V gene encodes CDR1 DFQATT and CDR2 SNEGSKA (reference sequence). The CDR3 region is CSASPSVLITEAFF. DNA for the CDR3: TGCAGTGCTAGTCCATCGGTATTGATCACTGAAGCTTTCTTT.

The V and J genes are TRBV4-1 and TRBJ1-4, with D perhaps TRBD1 (5 bases). The CDR3 is 14 residues long. Germline V gene sequence: CDR1 MGHRA, CDR2 YSYEKL. Trimming left V 2 bases short and J 7 bases short, with 11 bases between. The CDR3 nucleotides read TGCGCCAGCAGCCAAACGGGGGTTATTGAAAAACTGTTTTTT. Its protein is CASSQTGVIEKLFF.

The chain recombines TRBV5-1 with TRBJ1-1; D may be TRBD1 (6 bases). The germline V and J ends were trimmed by 4 bases and 2 bases, with 12 bases remaining between them. CDR1 and CDR2 from the germline V gene are SGHRS and YFSETQ. The CDR3 extends over 14 amino acids. The CDR3 loop is CASSPTDRNTEAFF. The CDR3 bases are TGCGCCAGCAGCCCGACGGACAGAAACACTGAAGCTTTCTTT.

This clone was recorded only once. V and J are TRBV14 and TRBJ1-6; 7 bases map to TRBD1. CDR1 is SGHDN, CDR2 FVKESK, per germline. Trimming removed 2 bases from V and 8 bases from J; junction bases left unmatched: 3. The CDR3 is 14 amino acids. The chain's CDR3 is CASSQRQGYSPLHF. The CDR3 DNA reads TGTGCCAGCAGCCAAAGACAGGGCTATTCACCCCTCCACTTT.

The chain joins TRBV7-9 to TRBJ1-4; D is ambiguous. Trimming took off 4 bases at V and 7 bases at J, with 16 bases between the two ends. CDR3 size: 15 residues. Germline CDR1 reads SEHNR; CDR2 reads FQNEAQ (reference sequence). The CDR3: CASSSILPPLEKLFF. For the CDR3, the DNA is TGTGCCAGCAGCTCTATCCTGCCACCCCTTGAAAAACTGTTTTTT.

The chain has TRBV7-8 and TRBJ2-3, with 9 nucleotides matching TRBD2. The germline V gene encodes CDR1 SGHVS and CDR2 FQNEAQ. Germline trimming cut 2 bases from V and 14 bases from J; bases unmatched to any gene: 14. The CDR3 length is 15 residues. For the CDR3, the DNA is TGTGCCAGCAGCTTATCCGGGACTAGCCATTTAGAAGGGTATTTT. As protein: CASSLSGTSHLEGYF.

This clone was picked up one time. V usage is TRBV5-4 and J usage is TRBJ2-2; 9 positions agree with TRBD1. CDR1 and CDR2 from the germline V gene are SGHNT and YYREEE (reference sequence). This CDR3 has 16 amino acids. After removal of 3 bases from V and 4 bases from J, the junction contained 7 bases not matched to a gene. The CDR3: CASSSPGQGFTGELFF. For the CDR3, the DNA is TGTGCCAGCAGCTCCCCGGGACAGGGTTTCACCGGGGAGCTGTTTTTT.

A single count supports this clone. This rearrangement joins TRBV3-1 (or the pseudogene TRBV3-2) to TRBJ2-7; TRBD2 aligns across 9 bases. The V and J ends lost 4 bases and 4 bases, in that order; junction bases with no gene match: 8. The germline V gene has CDR1 LGHDT and CDR2 YNNKEL (reference sequence). The CDR3 loop spans 15 amino acids. The CDR3 nucleotides read TGTGCCAGCAGCCTCCGGGCGGGGGGGCTTTACGAGCAGTACTTC. Its protein is CASSLRAGGLYEQYF.

The chain combines TRBV9 with TRBJ2-1; tentatively, D is TRBD2 (5 bases). Per the germline V gene, CDR1 is SGDLS and CDR2 is YYNGEE. Trimming took off 0 bases at V and 6 bases at J, with 10 bases between the two ends. CDR3 length: 14 amino acids. The CDR3, as DNA: TGTGCCAGCAGCGTAGCGGCTAGCACCAATGAGCAGTTCTTC. Protein: CASSVAASTNEQFF.

The table lists this clone with a count of one. The chain carries TRBV6-5 and TRBJ1-6, with TRBD1 matching 7 bases. V lost 2 bases, J lost 6 bases, and 7 bases stayed unmatched. The CDR3 extends over 16 amino acids. Germline assignment: CDR1 MNHEY and CDR2 SVGAGI. DNA of the CDR3: TGTGCCAGCAGTTACGCCCGACAGGGCGGTAATTCACCCCTCCACTTT. As protein: CASSYARQGGNSPLHF.

The rearrangement joins TRBV5-8 to TRBJ2-7; tentative D call: TRBD2 (5 bases). Germline loops: CDR1 SGHTS, CDR2 YDEGEE. The V end lost 5 bases, the J end lost 7 bases, and 13 bases lay between the germline ends. The CDR3 consists of 12 residues. This CDR3 is CASSSQRREQYF. DNA of the CDR3: TGTGCCAGCAGTTCCCAACGGAGGGAGCAGTACTTC.

The rearrangement links TRBV6-5 to TRBJ2-2; no clear D. Between the trimmed V and J ends, which lost 0 bases and 5 bases, there was a span of 4 bases. The CDR3 consists of 13 residues. Germline values: CDR1 MNHEY, CDR2 SVGAGI. In DNA form, the CDR3 reads TGTGCCAGCAGTTACTCTTATACCGGGGAGCTGTTTTTT. Translating gives CASSYSYTGELFF.

The CDR3 sequence is CASSLAYAQYF. The DNA for the CDR3 is TGTGCCAGCAGTTTAGCTTATGCGCAGTATTTT. The rearrangement uses TRBV12-3 or TRBV12-4 and TRBJ2-3, with unresolved D. The CDR3 consists of 11 residues. V lost 0 bases and J 10 bases, leaving 5 bases between the germline ends.

V usage is TRBV27 and J usage is TRBJ1-1; 9 nucleotides agree with TRBD1. Germline CDR1 reads MNHEY; CDR2 reads SMNVEV (reference sequence). V gave up 5 bases and J gave up 4 bases; unmatched junction bases: 8. The CDR3 is made up of 15 amino acids. The CDR3 loop is CASSHRGRSLTEAFF. Written as DNA, the CDR3 is TGTGCCAGCAGTCACAGGGGGCGCTCTCTCACTGAAGCTTTCTTT.

The V call is TRBV19, the J call TRBJ2-7, with 7 bases lining up with TRBD1. The CDR3 loop spans 16 amino acids. Losses at the gene ends were 5 bases for V and 0 bases for J; bases not matched to a gene: 10. Germline values: CDR1 LNHDA, CDR2 SQIVND (reference sequence). The CDR3 DNA is TGTGCCAGTAGTCCCCGGACAGGCAAAAGCTCCTACGAGCAGTACTTC. Its protein is CASSPRTGKSSYEQYF.

The rearrangement links TRBV24-1 to TRBJ2-7; a weak D match, TRBD1 (5 bases). This CDR3 has 13 amino acids. Germline values: CDR1 KGHDR, CDR2 SFDVKD. The V end lost 1 base, the J end lost 5 bases, and 8 bases lay between the germline ends. CDR3 protein: CATSDLYRNEQYF. Written as DNA, the CDR3 is TGTGCCACCAGTGATTTATACAGGAACGAGCAGTACTTC.

In its sample, this clone was seen a few times. V is TRBV7-2 and J is TRBJ1-2; 10 bases fit TRBD1. The CDR3 is 12 residues long. Germline assignment: CDR1 SGHTA and CDR2 FQGNSA. V lost 5 bases, J lost 8 bases, and 2 bases stayed unmatched. The CDR3 bases are TGTGCCAGCAGCGTGGGACAGGGGGGCTACACCTTC. Residues: CASSVGQGGYTF.

This chain joins TRBV11-2 and TRBJ1-2; D is uncertain. Between the trimmed V and J ends, which lost 4 bases and 4 bases, there was a span of 13 bases. This CDR3 spans 14 amino acids. Germline V gene lookup returns CDR1 SGHAT and CDR2 FQNNGV. The DNA for the CDR3 is TGTGCCAGCAGCTCCTCAGCTAGCTCCTATGGCTACACCTTC. It translates to CASSSSASSYGYTF.

The chain links TRBV19 to TRBJ2-4, with 9 bases aligning to TRBD1. The V gene end was trimmed by 7 bases and the J gene end by 4 bases; junction bases not matched to a gene: 5. Germline V gene lookup returns CDR1 LNHDA and CDR2 SQIVND (reference sequence). The CDR3 is 14 amino acids. This chain's CDR3 is CASTTGQGKNIQYF. CDR3 coding DNA: TGTGCCAGTACCACCGGACAGGGGAAAAACATTCAGTACTTC.